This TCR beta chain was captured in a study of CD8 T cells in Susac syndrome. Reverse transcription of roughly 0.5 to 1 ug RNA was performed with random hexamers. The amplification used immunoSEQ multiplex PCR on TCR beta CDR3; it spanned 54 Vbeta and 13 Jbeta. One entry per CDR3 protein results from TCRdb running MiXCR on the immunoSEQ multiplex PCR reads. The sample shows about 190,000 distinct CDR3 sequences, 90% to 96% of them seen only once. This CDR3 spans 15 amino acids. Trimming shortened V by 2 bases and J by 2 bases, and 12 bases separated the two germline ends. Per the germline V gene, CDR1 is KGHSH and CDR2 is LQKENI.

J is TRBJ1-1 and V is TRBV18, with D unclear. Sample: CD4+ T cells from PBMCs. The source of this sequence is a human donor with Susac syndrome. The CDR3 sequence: CASSPLSGENTEAFF. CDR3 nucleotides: TGTGCCAGCTCACCATTATCTGGAGAAAACACTGAAGCTTTCTTT.